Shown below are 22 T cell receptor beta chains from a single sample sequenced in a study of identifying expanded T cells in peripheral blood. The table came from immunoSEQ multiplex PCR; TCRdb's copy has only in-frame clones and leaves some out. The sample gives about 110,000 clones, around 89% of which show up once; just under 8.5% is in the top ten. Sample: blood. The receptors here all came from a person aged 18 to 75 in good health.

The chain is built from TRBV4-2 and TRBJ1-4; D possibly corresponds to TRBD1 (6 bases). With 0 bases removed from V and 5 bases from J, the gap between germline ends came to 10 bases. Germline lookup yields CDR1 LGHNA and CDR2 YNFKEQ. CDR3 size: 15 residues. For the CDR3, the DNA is TGTGCCAGCAGCCAAGATGAAGGGGGGAATGAAAAACTGTTTTTT. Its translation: CASSQDEGGNEKLFF.

CDR3 loop: CSASGVVTQYF. CDR3 DNA sequence: TGCAGTGCATCAGGGGTAGTTACGCAGTATTTT. This chain links TRBV20-1 with TRBJ2-3; tentatively, D is TRBD1 (6 bases). The CDR3 is 11 amino acids. The V gene's germline CDR1 is DFQATT and CDR2 SNEGSKA (reference sequence). V dropped 6 bases and J dropped 8 bases, with 12 bases sitting between them.

CDR3 amino acids: CASSMGSRANEQFF. The CDR3, as DNA: TGTGCCAGTAGTATGGGCAGTAGAGCGAATGAGCAGTTCTTC. The chain couples TRBV19 to TRBJ2-1; D unresolved. Deletions cut 3 bases from V and 7 bases from J, with 13 bases between. The length of the CDR3 is 14 residues. The germline V gene encodes CDR1 LNHDA and CDR2 SQIVND (reference sequence).

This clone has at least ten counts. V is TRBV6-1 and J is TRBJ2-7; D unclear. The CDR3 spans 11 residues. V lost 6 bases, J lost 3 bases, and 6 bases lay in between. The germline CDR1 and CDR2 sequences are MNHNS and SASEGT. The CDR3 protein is CASSDFYEQYF. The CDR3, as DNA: TGTGCCAGCAGCGACTTCTACGAGCAGTACTTC.

The CDR3 region has the DNA TGCAGCGCCCGACTAGCGGGAGACTACGAGCAGTACTTC. Its protein is CSARLAGDYEQYF. The V gene is TRBV29-1, the J gene TRBJ2-7; 12 positions match TRBD2. V lost 7 bases, J lost 3 bases, and 4 bases stayed unmatched. The germline gives CDR1 SQVTM, CDR2 ANQGSEA. This CDR3 is built from 13 residues.

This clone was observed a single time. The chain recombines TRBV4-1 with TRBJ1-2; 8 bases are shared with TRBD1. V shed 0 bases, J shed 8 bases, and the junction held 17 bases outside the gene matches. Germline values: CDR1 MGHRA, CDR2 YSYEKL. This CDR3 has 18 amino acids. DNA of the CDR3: TGCGCCAGCAGCCAAGAGGGGGTAAAGGAACAGGGGGTTCGCGGCTACACCTTC. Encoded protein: CASSQEGVKEQGVRGYTF.

CDR3: CASASGSYEQYF. The CDR3 DNA sequence: TGTGCCAGCGCCAGTGGGTCCTACGAGCAGTACTTC. This chain connects TRBV18 to TRBJ2-7; D gene unclear. The germline gives CDR1 KGHSH, CDR2 LQKENI. The CDR3 contains 12 residues. V was trimmed by 8 bases and J by 1 base, leaving 9 bases between them. The whole variable domain, filled in from reference TRBV18 and TRBJ2-7, reads NAGVMQNPRHLVRRRGQEARLRCSPMKGHSHVYWYRQLPEEGLKFMVYLQKENIIDESGMPKERFSAEFPKEGPSILRIQQVVRGDSAAYFCASASGSYEQYFGPGTRLTVT.

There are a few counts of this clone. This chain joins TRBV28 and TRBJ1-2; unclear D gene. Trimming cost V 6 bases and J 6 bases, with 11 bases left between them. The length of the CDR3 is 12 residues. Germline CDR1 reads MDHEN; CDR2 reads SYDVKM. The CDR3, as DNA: TGTGCCAGCAGCACTTCGCCCAATGGCTACACCTTC. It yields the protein CASSTSPNGYTF.

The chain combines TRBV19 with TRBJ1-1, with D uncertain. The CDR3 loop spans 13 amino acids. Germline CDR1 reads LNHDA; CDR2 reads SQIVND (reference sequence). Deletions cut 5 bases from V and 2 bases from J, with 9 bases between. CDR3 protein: CASSRNRNTEAFF. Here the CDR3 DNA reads TGTGCCAGTAGTCGGAACAGAAACACTGAAGCTTTCTTT.

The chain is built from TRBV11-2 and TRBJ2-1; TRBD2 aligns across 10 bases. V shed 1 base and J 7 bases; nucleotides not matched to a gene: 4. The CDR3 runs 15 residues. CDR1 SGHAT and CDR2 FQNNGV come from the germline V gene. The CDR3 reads CASSLASGRSNEQFF. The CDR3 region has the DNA TGTGCCAGCAGCTTAGCTAGCGGGAGAAGTAATGAGCAGTTCTTC.

The CDR3 sequence is CASSQGTGGSYGYTF. The CDR3 region has the DNA TGCGCCAGCAGCCAAGGGACAGGGGGCTCCTATGGCTACACCTTC. The rearrangement joins TRBV4-3 to TRBJ1-2; 11 bases are a match to TRBD1. The germline V gene encodes CDR1 LGHNA and CDR2 YSLEER. The CDR3 runs to 15 residues. Trimming cost V 1 base and J 4 bases; bases outside gene matches: 2.

The CDR3 DNA sequence: TGTGCCAGCAGTTATAGAGGGGCGGGGGCTAATGAAAAACTGTTTTTT. Amino acids: CASSYRGAGANEKLFF. The genes are TRBV6-5 and TRBJ1-4; possible D gene TRBD1, 5 bases. The CDR3 has 16 amino acids. In germline, CDR1 is MNHEY, CDR2 SVGAGI. V shed 3 bases and J shed 3 bases, with 14 bases lying between them.

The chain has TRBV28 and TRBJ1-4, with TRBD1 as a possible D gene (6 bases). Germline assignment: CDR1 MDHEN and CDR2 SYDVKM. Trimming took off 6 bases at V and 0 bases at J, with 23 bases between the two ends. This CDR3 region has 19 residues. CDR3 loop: CASSSFGGRTIATNEKLFF. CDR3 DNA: TGTGCCAGCAGCAGCTTCGGGGGCCGCACAATAGCAACTAATGAAAAACTGTTTTTT.

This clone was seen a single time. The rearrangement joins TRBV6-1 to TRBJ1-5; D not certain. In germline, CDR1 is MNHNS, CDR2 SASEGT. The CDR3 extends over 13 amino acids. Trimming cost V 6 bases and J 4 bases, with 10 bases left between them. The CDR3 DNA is TGTGCCAGCAGAGGGCCGACAAATCAGCCCCAGCATTTT. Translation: CASRGPTNQPQHF.

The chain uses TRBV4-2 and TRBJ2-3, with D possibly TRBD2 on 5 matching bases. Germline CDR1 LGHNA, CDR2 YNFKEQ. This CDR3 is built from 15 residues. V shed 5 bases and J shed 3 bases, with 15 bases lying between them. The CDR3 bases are TGTGCCAGCAGCTTGGAGGAATTGCAAACAGATACGCAGTATTTT. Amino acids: CASSLEELQTDTQYF.

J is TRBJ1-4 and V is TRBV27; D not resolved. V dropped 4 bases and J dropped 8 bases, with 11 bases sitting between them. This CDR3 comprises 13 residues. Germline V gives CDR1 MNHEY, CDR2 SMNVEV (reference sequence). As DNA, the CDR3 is TGTGCCAGCAGTTACTTGAGCGGCGAAAAACTGTTTTTT. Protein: CASSYLSGEKLFF. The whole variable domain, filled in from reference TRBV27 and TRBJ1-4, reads EAQVTQNPRYLITVTGKKLTVTCSQNMNHEYMSWYRQDPGLGLRQIYYSMNVEVTDKGDVPEGYKVSRKEKRNFPLILESPSPNQTSLYFCASSYLSGEKLFFGSGTQLSVL.

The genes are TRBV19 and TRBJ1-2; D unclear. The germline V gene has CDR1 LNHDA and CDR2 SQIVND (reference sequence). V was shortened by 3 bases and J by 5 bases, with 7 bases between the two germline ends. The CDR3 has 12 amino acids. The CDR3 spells CASSIRPYGYTF. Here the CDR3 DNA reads TGTGCCAGTAGTATCCGACCGTATGGCTACACCTTC. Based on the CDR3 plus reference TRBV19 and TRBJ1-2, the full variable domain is DGGITQSPKYLFRKEGQNVTLSCEQNLNHDAMYWYRQDPGQGLRLIYYSQIVNDFQKGDIAEGYSVSREKKESFPLTVTSAQKNPTAFYLCASSIRPYGYTFGSGTRLTVV.

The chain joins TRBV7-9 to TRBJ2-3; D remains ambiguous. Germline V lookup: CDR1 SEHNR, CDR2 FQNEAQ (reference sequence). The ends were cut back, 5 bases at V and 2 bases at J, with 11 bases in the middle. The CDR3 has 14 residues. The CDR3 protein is CASSPAPATDTQYF. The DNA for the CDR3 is TGTGCCAGCAGCCCCGCACCAGCCACAGATACGCAGTATTTT.

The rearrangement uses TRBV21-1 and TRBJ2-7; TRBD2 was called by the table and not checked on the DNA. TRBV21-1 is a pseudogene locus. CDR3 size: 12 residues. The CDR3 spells CASSARLYEQYF. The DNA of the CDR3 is TGTGCCAGCAGCGCCCGACTATACGAGCAGTACTTC.

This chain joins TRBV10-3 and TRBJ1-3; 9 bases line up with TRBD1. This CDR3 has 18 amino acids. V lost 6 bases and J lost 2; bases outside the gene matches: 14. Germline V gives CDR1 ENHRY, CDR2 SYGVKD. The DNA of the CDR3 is TGTGCCATCAGCTCTCGACAGGGGGAATACTCGCCTGGAAACACCATATATTTT. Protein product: CAISSRQGEYSPGNTIYF.

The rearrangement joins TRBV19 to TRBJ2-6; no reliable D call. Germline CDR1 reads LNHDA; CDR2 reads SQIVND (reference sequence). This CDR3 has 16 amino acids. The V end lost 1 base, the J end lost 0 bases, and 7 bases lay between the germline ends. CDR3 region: CASSIGRFSGANVLTF. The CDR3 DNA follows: TGTGCCAGTAGTATAGGTCGGTTCTCTGGGGCCAACGTCCTGACTTTC.

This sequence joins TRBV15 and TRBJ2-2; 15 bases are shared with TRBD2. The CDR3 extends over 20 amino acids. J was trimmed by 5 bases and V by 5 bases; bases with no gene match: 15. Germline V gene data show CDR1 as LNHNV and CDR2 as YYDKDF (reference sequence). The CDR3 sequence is CATSGPSRTSGGAVTGELFF. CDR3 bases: TGTGCCACCAGCGGACCCTCAAGGACTAGCGGGGGGGCAGTAACCGGGGAGCTGTTTTTT.